This section outlines one T cell receptor beta chain sequence together with its context. No antigen is known for it. The sample is drawn from a study of PD-1 blockade in classical Hodgkin lymphoma. Across the study: Intravenous delivery of nivolumab at 3 mg/kg to patients occurred every 2 weeks. Study results and limitations: Compared with baseline, CD4+ but not CD8+ TCR diversity had risen significantly by C4D1. No one has yet defined what causes the repertoire differences, which may be disease activity or prior therapy.

Documented time point: cycle 4 day 1 (C4D1), after less than 7 weeks of nivolumab. Relapses following autologous stem cell transplantation were seen in all patients, with brentuximab vedotin exposure varying. Clones were read by immunoSEQ multiplex PCR, and TCRdb kept only the in-frame ones, dropping some. The sample holds tens of thousands of clones, about 89% seen once. Germline CDR1 reads MGHDK; CDR2 reads SYGVNS. V gave up 2 bases and J gave up 3 bases, with 8 bases separating them. This CDR3 is built from 13 residues. The receptor's source is a human donor with classical Hodgkin lymphoma. This sequence joins TRBV25-1 and TRBJ2-7; possible D gene TRBD2, 5 bases. Sequenced material: peripheral blood mononuclear cells (PBMCs), taken before the fourth cycle of nivolumab. The CDR3 DNA sequence: TGTGCCAGCAGTGAAGGCGGACTCTACGAGCAGTACTTC. Amino acids: CASSEGGLYEQYF.